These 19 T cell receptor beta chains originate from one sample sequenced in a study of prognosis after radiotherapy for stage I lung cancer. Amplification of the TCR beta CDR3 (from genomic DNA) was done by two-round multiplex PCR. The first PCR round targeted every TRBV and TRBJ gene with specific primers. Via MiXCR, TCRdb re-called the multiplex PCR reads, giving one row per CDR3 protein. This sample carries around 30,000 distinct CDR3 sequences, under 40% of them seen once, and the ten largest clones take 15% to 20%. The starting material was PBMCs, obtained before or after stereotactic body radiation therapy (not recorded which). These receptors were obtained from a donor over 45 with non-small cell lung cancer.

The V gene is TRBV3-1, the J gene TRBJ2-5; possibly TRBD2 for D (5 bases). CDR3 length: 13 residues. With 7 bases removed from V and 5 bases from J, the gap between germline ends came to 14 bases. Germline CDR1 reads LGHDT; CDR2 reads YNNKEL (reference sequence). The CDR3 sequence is CASIPTNGETQYF. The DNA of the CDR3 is TGTGCCAGCATCCCGACTAACGGCGAGACCCAGTACTTC.

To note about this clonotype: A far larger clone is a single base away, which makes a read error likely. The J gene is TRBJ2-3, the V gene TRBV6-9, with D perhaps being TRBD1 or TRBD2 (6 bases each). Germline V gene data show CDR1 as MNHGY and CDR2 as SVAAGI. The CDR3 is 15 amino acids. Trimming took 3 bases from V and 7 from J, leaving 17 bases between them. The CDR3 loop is CASSYALGGPYTQYF. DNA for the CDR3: TGTGCCAGCAGTTACGCGTTGGGGGGCCCATATACGCAGTATTTT.

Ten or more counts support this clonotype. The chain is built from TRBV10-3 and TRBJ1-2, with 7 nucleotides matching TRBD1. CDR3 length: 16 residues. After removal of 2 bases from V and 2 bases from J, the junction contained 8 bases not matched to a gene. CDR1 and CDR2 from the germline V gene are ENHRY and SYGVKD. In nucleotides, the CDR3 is TGTGCCATCAGTGAGCGGAAACAGGGGCCAAACTATGGCTACACCTTC. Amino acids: CAISERKQGPNYGYTF.

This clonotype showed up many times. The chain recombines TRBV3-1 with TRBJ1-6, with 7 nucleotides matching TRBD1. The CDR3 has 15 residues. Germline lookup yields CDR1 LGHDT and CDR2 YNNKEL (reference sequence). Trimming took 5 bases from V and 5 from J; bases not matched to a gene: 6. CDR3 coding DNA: TGTGCCAGCAGCAGACAGACAGGGAATAATTCACCCCTCCACTTT. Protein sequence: CASSRQTGNNSPLHF.

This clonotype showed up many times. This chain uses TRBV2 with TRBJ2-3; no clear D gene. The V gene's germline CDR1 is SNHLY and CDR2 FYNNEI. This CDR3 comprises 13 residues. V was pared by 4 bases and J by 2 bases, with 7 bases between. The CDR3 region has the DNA TGTGCCAGCAGTGGGACCTACACAGATACGCAGTATTTT. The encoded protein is CASSGTYTDTQYF.

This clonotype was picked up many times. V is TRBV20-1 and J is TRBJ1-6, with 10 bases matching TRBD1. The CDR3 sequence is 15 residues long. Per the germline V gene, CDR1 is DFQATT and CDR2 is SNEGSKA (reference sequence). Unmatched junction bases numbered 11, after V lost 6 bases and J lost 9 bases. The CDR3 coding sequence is TGCAGTGCAGAACGGACAGGGGGGCTTGGTTCACCCCTCCACTTT. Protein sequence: CSAERTGGLGSPLHF.

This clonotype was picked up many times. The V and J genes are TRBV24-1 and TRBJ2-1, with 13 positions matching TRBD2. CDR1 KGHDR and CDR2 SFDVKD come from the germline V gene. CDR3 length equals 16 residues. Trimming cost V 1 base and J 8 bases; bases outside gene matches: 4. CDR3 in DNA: TGTGCCACCAGTGATTTACTAGCGGGAGGGATTCATGAGCAGTTCTTC. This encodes CATSDLLAGGIHEQFF.

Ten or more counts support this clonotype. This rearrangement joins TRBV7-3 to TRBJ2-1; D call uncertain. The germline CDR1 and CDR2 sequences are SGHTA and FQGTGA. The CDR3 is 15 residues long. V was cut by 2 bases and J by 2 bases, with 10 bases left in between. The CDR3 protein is CASSLSGSPYNEQFF. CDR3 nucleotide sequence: TGTGCCAGCAGCTTATCGGGTAGCCCCTACAATGAGCAGTTCTTC.

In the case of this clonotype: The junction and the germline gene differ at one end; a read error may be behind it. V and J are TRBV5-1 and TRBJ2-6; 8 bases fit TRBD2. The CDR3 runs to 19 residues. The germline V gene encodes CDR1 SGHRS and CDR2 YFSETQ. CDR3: CAGRSSTRGGSSGANVLTF. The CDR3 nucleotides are TGCGCCGGCAGAAGCTCTACCCGGGGGGGAAGCTCTGGGGCCAACGTCCTGACTTTC.

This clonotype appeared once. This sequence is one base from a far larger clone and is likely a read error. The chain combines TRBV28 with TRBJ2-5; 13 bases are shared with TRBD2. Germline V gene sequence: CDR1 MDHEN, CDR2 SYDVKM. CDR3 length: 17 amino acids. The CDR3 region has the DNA TGTGCCAGCAGTCATAGCACCGGGACTAGCGGGGCCAATGAGAAGTTCTTC. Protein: CASSHSTGTSGANEKFF.

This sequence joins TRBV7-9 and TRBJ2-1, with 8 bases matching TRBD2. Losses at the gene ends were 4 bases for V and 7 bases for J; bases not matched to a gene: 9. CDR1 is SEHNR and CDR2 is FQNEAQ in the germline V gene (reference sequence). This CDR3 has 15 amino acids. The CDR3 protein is CASSSQGTSRNEQFF. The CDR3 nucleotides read TGTGCCAGCAGCTCCCAGGGGACTAGTAGAAATGAGCAGTTCTTC. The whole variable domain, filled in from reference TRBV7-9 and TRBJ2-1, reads DTGVSQNPRHKITKRGQNVTFRCDPISEHNRLYWYRQTLGQGPEFLTYFQNEAQLEKSRLLSDRFSAERPKGSFSTLEIQRTEQGDSAMYLCASSSQGTSRNEQFFGPGTRLTVL.

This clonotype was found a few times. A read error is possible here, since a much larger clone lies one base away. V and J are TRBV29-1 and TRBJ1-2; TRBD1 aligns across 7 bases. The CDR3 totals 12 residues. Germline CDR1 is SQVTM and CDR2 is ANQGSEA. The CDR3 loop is CSIESGGYGYTF. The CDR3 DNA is TGCAGCATTGAATCAGGGGGTTATGGCTACACCTTC.

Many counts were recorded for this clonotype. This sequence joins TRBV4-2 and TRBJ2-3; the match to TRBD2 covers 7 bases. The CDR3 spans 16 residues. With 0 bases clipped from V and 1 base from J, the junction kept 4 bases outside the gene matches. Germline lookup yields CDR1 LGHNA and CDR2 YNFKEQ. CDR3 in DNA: TGTGCCAGCAGCCAAGATCGGGGGGAGGGCACAGATACGCAGTATTTT. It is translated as CASSQDRGEGTDTQYF.

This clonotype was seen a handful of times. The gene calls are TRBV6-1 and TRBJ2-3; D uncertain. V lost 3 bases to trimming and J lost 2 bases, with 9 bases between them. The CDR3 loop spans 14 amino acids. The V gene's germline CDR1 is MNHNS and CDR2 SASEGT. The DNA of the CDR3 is TGTGCCAGCAGTGAGGCAGCAATCACAGATACGCAGTATTTT. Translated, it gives CASSEAAITDTQYF.

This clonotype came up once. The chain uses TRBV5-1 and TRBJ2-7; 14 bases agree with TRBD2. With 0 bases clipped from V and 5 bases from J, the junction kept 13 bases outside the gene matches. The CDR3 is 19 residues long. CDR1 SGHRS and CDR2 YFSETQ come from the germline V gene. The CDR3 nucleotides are TGCGCCAGCAGCTTGGAGGGGGGACTAGCGGGAGTCCGCGGCGACGAGCAGTACTTC. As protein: CASSLEGGLAGVRGDEQYF.

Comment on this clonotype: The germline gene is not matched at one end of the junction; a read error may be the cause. The CDR3 spells CASSQEPVSNQPQHF. The CDR3 DNA sequence: TGCGCTAGCAGCCAAGAGCCGGTAAGCAATCAGCCCCAGCATTTT. The gene calls are TRBV4-1 and TRBJ1-5, with D unresolved. This CDR3 spans 15 amino acids. Germline V gene sequence: CDR1 MGHRA, CDR2 YSYEKL.

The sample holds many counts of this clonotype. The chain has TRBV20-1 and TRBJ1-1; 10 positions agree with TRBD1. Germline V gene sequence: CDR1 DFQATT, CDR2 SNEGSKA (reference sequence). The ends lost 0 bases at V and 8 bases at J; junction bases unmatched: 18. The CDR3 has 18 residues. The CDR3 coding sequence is TGCAGTGCTAGAGACGGCGCTGTTCGGTGGACAGGGGGAGAAGAAGCTTTCTTT. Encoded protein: CSARDGAVRWTGGEEAFF.

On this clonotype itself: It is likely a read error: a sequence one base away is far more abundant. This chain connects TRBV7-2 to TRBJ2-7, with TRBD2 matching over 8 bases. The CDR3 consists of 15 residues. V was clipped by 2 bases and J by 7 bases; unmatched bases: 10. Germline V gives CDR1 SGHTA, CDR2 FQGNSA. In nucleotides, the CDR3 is TGTGCCAGCAGCTTATCTAGCGGGTCTTACAATGAGCAGTACTTC. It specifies CASSLSSGSYNEQYF.

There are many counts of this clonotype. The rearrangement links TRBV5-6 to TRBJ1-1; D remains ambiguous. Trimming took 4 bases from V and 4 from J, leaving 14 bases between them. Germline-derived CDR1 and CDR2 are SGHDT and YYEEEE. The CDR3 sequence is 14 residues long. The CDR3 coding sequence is TGTGCCAGCAGCCCGGGAGGCGGGGTCACTGAAGCTTTCTTT. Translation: CASSPGGGVTEAFF.